The 23 T cell receptor beta chains below come from one sample, sequenced in a study of blood T cell repertoires in COVID-19. TCRdb keeps only in-frame clones here, not all; method: immunoSEQ multiplex PCR. The sample yields 25,000 to 30,000 clones, nearly 90% seen once. The sample taken for sequencing was peripheral blood. The receptors were gathered from a woman aged 55-70 years with active COVID-19.

In DNA form, the CDR3 reads TGTGCCAGCAGTCCGCGCCCTCCGACAGGGGAAGGGGATGAAAAACTGTTTTTT. It is translated as CASSPRPPTGEGDEKLFF. The genes are TRBV28 and TRBJ1-4; 8 bases are a match to TRBD1. This CDR3 contains 18 residues. Trimming at V came to 5 bases and at J to 6 bases, leaving 17 bases not matched to a gene. Germline loops: CDR1 MDHEN, CDR2 SYDVKM.

This rearrangement joins TRBV29-1 to TRBJ2-1; TRBD1 agrees at 7 bases. Germline V lookup: CDR1 SQVTM, CDR2 ANQGSEA. The V segment lost 7 bases and the J segment 5 bases; nucleotides outside the gene matches: 17. There are 16 residues in the CDR3. The DNA for the CDR3 is TGCAGCGCCCGCCGGTTAGGGGGCGTACCCAACAATGAGCAGTTCTTC. Its translation is CSARRLGGVPNNEQFF.

This chain uses TRBV2 with TRBJ2-5; 10 nucleotides match TRBD2. After removal of 4 bases from V and 4 bases from J, the junction contained 9 bases not matched to a gene. Germline CDR1 reads SNHLY; CDR2 reads FYNNEI. This CDR3 is 16 amino acids long. The CDR3 nucleotides are TGTGCCAGCAGTGGAGGAGCGGGAGGGCTGGGAGAGACCCAGTACTTC. Amino acids: CASSGGAGGLGETQYF.

This chain links TRBV11-2 with TRBJ2-1; tentative D call: TRBD2 (6 bases). CDR1 is SGHAT and CDR2 is FQNNGV in the germline V gene. V gave up 6 bases and J gave up 0 bases, with 15 bases separating them. The CDR3 runs 16 residues. As DNA, the CDR3 is TGTGCCAGCAGACCACTAGCAGGGAGCTCCTACAATGAGCAGTTCTTC. Encoded protein: CASRPLAGSSYNEQFF.

V usage is TRBV28 and J usage is TRBJ1-4, with D perhaps matching TRBD1 (6 bases). CDR3 length: 12 amino acids. Germline assignment: CDR1 MDHEN and CDR2 SYDVKM. Trimming shortened V by 3 bases and J by 14 bases, and 13 bases separated the two germline ends. The CDR3 DNA is TGTGCCAGCAGTTTTCGGGGGGCTCGGCTGTTTTTT. It codes for CASSFRGARLFF.

The chain uses TRBV29-1 and TRBJ1-6, with D hard to call. Germline V gene lookup returns CDR1 SQVTM and CDR2 ANQGSEA. V lost 4 bases and J lost 8, with 12 bases in between. This CDR3 has 13 amino acids. The CDR3: CSVALSRDSPLHF. CDR3 DNA sequence: TGCAGCGTTGCACTTTCTCGCGATTCACCCCTCCACTTT.

The V and J genes are TRBV19 and TRBJ2-1; TRBD2 matches 13 bases. The CDR3 length is 15 residues. Germline V gene sequence: CDR1 LNHDA, CDR2 SQIVND (reference sequence). V was clipped by 6 bases and J by 10 bases; unmatched bases: 9. The CDR3 region is CASRETSGRYSEQFF. The CDR3 nucleotides read TGTGCCAGTAGGGAGACTAGCGGGAGGTATTCGGAGCAGTTCTTC.

The rearrangement links TRBV7-9 to TRBJ2-1; 7 positions match TRBD2. Germline CDR1 and CDR2: SEHNR and FQNEAQ (reference sequence). This CDR3 is 15 amino acids long. Trimming removed 5 bases from V and 10 bases from J; junction bases left unmatched: 14. The CDR3 is CASSLIGAGVGEQFF. DNA for the CDR3: TGTGCCAGCAGCCTCATCGGGGCGGGAGTAGGAGAGCAGTTCTTC.

The chain is built from TRBV9 and TRBJ2-3; 9 bases align to TRBD1. With V trimmed by 3 bases and J by 5 bases, 10 bases remained unmatched. The CDR3 runs 16 residues. Germline values: CDR1 SGDLS, CDR2 YYNGEE. The CDR3 DNA follows: TGTGCCAGCAGCGCCGGGTGGACAGGGGAAAAAGATACGCAGTATTTT. This codes for CASSAGWTGEKDTQYF.

The count of this clone is one. The chain links TRBV28 to TRBJ1-2, with TRBD1 matching 7 bases. V gave up 6 bases and J gave up 2 bases; unmatched junction bases: 6. This CDR3 has 14 amino acids. CDR1 and CDR2 (germline): MDHEN, SYDVKM. CDR3 nucleotides: TGTGCCAGCAGAGGGACAGCCATCAACTATGGCTACACCTTC. Translation: CASRGTAINYGYTF.

The chain recombines TRBV27 with TRBJ2-1; maybe TRBD2 (6 bases). Germline lookup yields CDR1 MNHEY and CDR2 SMNVEV (reference sequence). The V and J ends lost 6 bases and 5 bases respectively, with 20 bases between them. This CDR3 region has 16 residues. CDR3 in amino acids: CASSPVERRDNNEQFF. CDR3 sequence (DNA): TGTGCCAGCAGCCCCGTTGAGAGGCGGGATAACAATGAGCAGTTCTTC.

This clone was detected only a few times. CDR3 DNA sequence: TGCGCCAGCAGCTCGACTAGCGGGAGCCAAGAGACCCAGTACTTC. It codes for CASSSTSGSQETQYF. The V and J genes are TRBV5-1 and TRBJ2-5; 12 positions match TRBD2. Looked up from germline, CDR1 is SGHRS and CDR2 is YFSETQ. This CDR3 spans 15 amino acids. The V segment lost 3 bases and the J segment 1 base; nucleotides outside the gene matches: 1.

This clone was detected once. This sequence joins TRBV19 and TRBJ2-3, with 7 bases fitting TRBD2. V lost 7 bases to trimming and J lost 3 bases; unmatched junction nucleotides: 10. The CDR3 sequence is 15 residues long. Per the germline V gene, CDR1 is LNHDA and CDR2 is SQIVND (reference sequence). CDR3 amino acids: CASTGMAGVTDTQYF. The CDR3 bases are TGTGCCAGTACAGGCATGGCGGGAGTTACAGATACGCAGTATTTT.

This chain uses TRBV6-5 with TRBJ1-1, with D possibly matching TRBD1 (5 bases). V was cut by 5 bases and J by 4 bases, with 11 bases left in between. CDR1 MNHEY and CDR2 SVGAGI come from the germline V gene. This CDR3 has 13 amino acids. The CDR3, as DNA: TGTGCCAGCAGTCCCCTAAGGGGCACTGAAGCTTTCTTT. Translation: CASSPLRGTEAFF.

This clone appeared a single time. This rearrangement joins TRBV6-5 to TRBJ2-7; possibly TRBD1 for D (7 bases). V was trimmed by 6 bases and J by 3 bases, leaving 15 bases between them. The germline CDR1 and CDR2 sequences are MNHEY and SVGAGI. The CDR3 is 14 amino acids. In DNA form, the CDR3 reads TGTGCCAGCAGACCCGACAGGGAGGTCTACGAGCAGTACTTC. It translates to CASRPDREVYEQYF.

There are a few counts of this clone. V is TRBV5-1 and J is TRBJ1-2, with a possible D match to TRBD1 (6 bases). Germline values: CDR1 SGHRS, CDR2 YFSETQ. This CDR3 is 14 amino acids long. Trimming cost V 4 bases and J 7 bases, with 17 bases left between them. The CDR3 DNA sequence: TGCGCCAGCAGCATAACCCGGGGGGCTCCTGGCTACACCTTC. Translated, it gives CASSITRGAPGYTF. Variable domain in full (rest from reference TRBV5-1 and TRBJ1-2): KAGVTQTPRYLIKTRGQQVTLSCSPISGHRSVSWYQQTPGQGLQFLFEYFSETQRNKGNFPGRFSGRQFSNSRSEMNVSTLELGDSALYLCASSITRGAPGYTFGSGTRLTVV.

This clone was seen once. J is TRBJ2-1 and V is TRBV19; TRBD1 is a possible D gene (5 bases). In germline, CDR1 is LNHDA, CDR2 SQIVND (reference sequence). This CDR3 has 15 residues. V was clipped by 3 bases and J by 4 bases, with 13 bases between them. CDR3 DNA: TGTGCCAGTAGTATGGGCAGGGCTGGGTACAATGAGCAGTTCTTC. This encodes CASSMGRAGYNEQFF.

The gene calls are TRBV5-4 and TRBJ2-2, with D unresolved. CDR1 SGHNT and CDR2 YYREEE come from the germline V gene (reference sequence). The CDR3 contains 15 residues. The V end was cut by 0 bases, the J end by 4 bases, with 10 bases between. CDR3 coding DNA: TGTGCCAGCAGCTTGGGACATTTGGGCACCGGGGAGCTGTTTTTT. Translated: CASSLGHLGTGELFF.

The chain carries TRBV9 and TRBJ2-3, with D possibly TRBD1 on 6 matching bases. The V end lost 3 bases, the J end lost 2 bases, and 16 bases lay between the germline ends. The CDR3 extends over 16 amino acids. Germline V gene data show CDR1 as SGDLS and CDR2 as YYNGEE. This chain's CDR3 is CASSATGQTDTDTQYF. In nucleotides, the CDR3 is TGTGCCAGCAGCGCTACGGGACAAACCGACACAGATACGCAGTATTTT. Together with reference TRBV9 and TRBJ2-3, the CDR3 gives the full variable domain: DSGVTQTPKHLITATGQRVTLRCSPRSGDLSVYWYQQSLDQGLQFLIQYYNGEERAKGNILERFSAQQFPDLHSELNLSSLELGDSALYFCASSATGQTDTDTQYFGPGTRLTVL.

The rearrangement uses TRBV5-1 and TRBJ2-1, with TRBD1 as a possible D gene (6 bases). Trimming took 2 bases from V and 5 from J, leaving 8 bases between them. Looked up from germline, CDR1 is SGHRS and CDR2 is YFSETQ. The CDR3 sequence is 13 residues long. The CDR3 nucleotides are TGCGCCAGCAGCTTCGGACAGAACAATGAGCAGTTCTTC. Its translation is CASSFGQNNEQFF.

The chain employs TRBV7-3 and TRBJ2-1; TRBD2 agrees at 9 bases. The length of the CDR3 is 15 residues. J lost 4 bases, V lost 5 bases, and 6 bases had no gene match. Germline CDR1 and CDR2: SGHTA and FQGTGA. CDR3 sequence: CASSPRLAEYNEQFF. The CDR3 DNA reads TGTGCCAGCAGCCCCCGACTAGCGGAATACAATGAGCAGTTCTTC.

The chain combines TRBV29-1 with TRBJ2-7; 7 bases map to TRBD1. CDR1 is SQVTM and CDR2 is ANQGSEA in the germline V gene. Germline trimming cut 6 bases from V and 2 bases from J; bases unmatched to any gene: 10. This CDR3 region has 14 residues. In DNA, the CDR3 is TGCAGCGTCAAGCTTGGACAGGTCCCCTACGAGCAGTACTTC. Translated, it gives CSVKLGQVPYEQYF.

This chain links TRBV24-1 with TRBJ2-1; TRBD2 matches 7 bases. Germline V gene lookup returns CDR1 KGHDR and CDR2 SFDVKD. The CDR3 totals 12 residues. With V trimmed by 9 bases and J by 9 bases, 7 bases remained unmatched. CDR3 protein: CATAAGVGEQFF. The CDR3 DNA reads TGTGCCACCGCGGCGGGAGTGGGTGAGCAGTTCTTC.